Below are 27 T cell receptor beta chains sequenced from a single sample in a study of T cells in Graves' hyperthyroidism and ophthalmopathy. The investigators amplified TCR beta CDR3 regions from RNA transcripts. When the TCR CDR3 underwent first-round RT-PCR, the HTBI primer set was used. TCRdb recomputed calls from the multiplex PCR reads with MiXCR, one row per CDR3 protein. In the table there are 650,000 to 750,000 distinct CDR3 sequences, 13% to 15% of which are singletons. Input material: blood. These receptors were taken from a woman aged 18-29 years with Graves' hyperthyroidism.

This clonotype was counted between two and nine times. The chain carries TRBV27 and TRBJ2-5, with D perhaps being TRBD1 or TRBD2 (5 bases each). There are 15 residues in the CDR3. V lost 3 bases and J 5 bases, leaving 16 bases between the germline ends. Germline CDR1 reads MNHEY; CDR2 reads SMNVEV (reference sequence). The CDR3 loop is CASSFMGDMWETQYF. The CDR3 coding sequence is TGTGCCAGCAGTTTCATGGGGGATATGTGGGAGACCCAGTACTTC.

The sample holds a few counts of this clonotype. The J gene is TRBJ2-1, the V gene TRBV4-1; 7 bases match TRBD1. Germline V gene lookup returns CDR1 MGHRA and CDR2 YSYEKL. The CDR3 length is 17 residues. Germline trimming cut 2 bases from V and 4 bases from J; bases unmatched to any gene: 11. CDR3 coding DNA: TGCGCCAGCAGCCAAACCCCAGGGGGATCGCGATACAATGAGCAGTTCTTC. Translated: CASSQTPGGSRYNEQFF.

Ten or more counts support this clonotype. The chain employs TRBV4-3 and TRBJ1-2; 7 bases map to TRBD1. Germline values: CDR1 LGHNA, CDR2 YSLEER. The CDR3 spans 15 residues. J gave up 5 bases and V 0 bases, and 6 bases lay outside the gene matches. This CDR3 reads CASSQDLRDSYGYTF. As DNA, the CDR3 is TGCGCCAGCAGCCAAGATTTAAGGGACAGTTATGGCTACACCTTC.

This clonotype was picked up many times. The chain links TRBV28 to TRBJ2-7, with a possible D match to TRBD1 (6 bases). CDR3 length: 20 amino acids. V was pared by 4 bases and J by 0 bases, with 28 bases between. The germline V gene has CDR1 MDHEN and CDR2 SYDVKM. The CDR3 sequence: CASSSTLLDSEIRSSYEQYF. The CDR3 DNA follows: TGTGCCAGCAGTTCAACCCTACTGGACAGTGAAATTAGAAGCTCCTACGAGCAGTACTTC.

This clonotype has at least ten counts. CDR3 loop: CASSPRWDEQYF. The CDR3 DNA reads TGTGCCAGCAGCCCGAGGTGGGACGAGCAGTACTTC. This sequence joins TRBV7-9 and TRBJ2-7; D not certain. Trimming stripped 5 bases from V and 5 bases from J, with 10 bases between. This CDR3 spans 12 amino acids. The germline gives CDR1 SEHNR, CDR2 FQNEAQ (reference sequence).

This sequence joins TRBV10-1 and TRBJ2-2; the D gene could be TRBD1 or TRBD2 (5 bases each). Trimming cost V 8 bases and J 4 bases, with 17 bases left between them. Per germline, CDR1 WNHNN and CDR2 SYGVQD (reference sequence). This CDR3 is built from 15 residues. In DNA, the CDR3 is TGCGCCAGCTCCTCTCTTGAGGGGTTCACCGGGGAGCTGTTTTTT. It translates to CASSSLEGFTGELFF.

This clonotype has a count of ten or more. With a much larger clone just one base away, this may be a read error. The rearrangement links TRBV12-3 or TRBV12-4 to TRBJ2-5, with D possibly being TRBD2 (5 bases). There are 14 residues in the CDR3. CDR3 bases: TGTGCCGGCAGTCTACCGGGAACCCAAGAGACCCAGTACTTC. As protein: CAGSLPGTQETQYF.

This clonotype was seen at least ten times. This chain joins TRBV28 and TRBJ1-2; the D is unclear. This CDR3 has 15 amino acids. V was trimmed by 5 bases and J by 4 bases, leaving 17 bases between them. CDR1 is MDHEN, CDR2 SYDVKM, per germline. The CDR3 sequence: CASSVKGNFLYGYTF. CDR3 coding DNA: TGTGCCAGCAGTGTTAAGGGAAATTTCCTCTATGGCTACACCTTC.

This clonotype was counted at least ten times. The chain uses TRBV6-1 and TRBJ2-7; D perhaps matches TRBD1 (7 bases). This CDR3 comprises 15 residues. Germline values: CDR1 MNHNS, CDR2 SASEGT. The ends were cut back, 5 bases at V and 4 bases at J, with 18 bases in the middle. The CDR3 region is CASSPRGEGTYEQYF. For the CDR3, the DNA is TGTGCCAGCAGTCCCAGGGGGGAAGGAACTTACGAGCAGTACTTC.

This clonotype was seen ten or more times. This chain uses TRBV30 with TRBJ1-1; no definite D call. CDR3 length equals 12 residues. From germline, CDR1 is GTSNPN and CDR2 SVGIG (reference sequence). V was cut by 5 bases and J by 0 bases, with 7 bases left in between. CDR3 nucleotides: TGTGCCTGGGGACCCATGAACACTGAAGCTTTCTTT. Translated: CAWGPMNTEAFF.

This CDR3 is CASSQEYGDYEQYF. The DNA of the CDR3 is TGTGCCAGCAGCCAAGAGTATGGAGACTACGAGCAGTACTTC. The chain carries TRBV3-1 and TRBJ2-7; D not certain. The CDR3 is 14 amino acids. Between the trimmed V and J ends, which lost 0 bases and 3 bases, there was a span of 9 bases. Looked up from germline, CDR1 is LGHDT and CDR2 is YNNKEL (reference sequence).

This clonotype showed up many times. V usage is TRBV7-3 and J usage is TRBJ2-5, with D unresolved. V was cut by 1 base and J by 1 base, with 7 bases left in between. The germline gives CDR1 SGHTA, CDR2 FQGTGA. The CDR3 spans 14 residues. CDR3 sequence (DNA): TGTGCCAGCAGCTTAAGCTCAAGCCAAGAGACCCAGTACTTC. Amino acids: CASSLSSSQETQYF.

This clonotype has a count of ten or more. The chain recombines TRBV6-2 or TRBV6-3 with TRBJ2-2; D is undetermined. In germline, CDR1 is MNHEY, CDR2 SVGEGT. The CDR3 contains 12 residues. With 7 bases removed from V and 4 bases from J, the gap between germline ends came to 7 bases. The CDR3, as DNA: TGTGCCAGCATCCACGCCACCGGGGAGCTGTTTTTT. Protein sequence: CASIHATGELFF.

This clonotype was detected ten times or more. J is TRBJ1-6 and V is TRBV18; TRBD1 agrees at 7 bases. In germline, CDR1 is KGHSH, CDR2 LQKENI. V shed 3 bases and J 6 bases; nucleotides not matched to a gene: 2. This CDR3 region has 14 residues. The CDR3 DNA is TGTGCCAGCTCACCCGGGACAGCTAATTCACCCCTCCACTTT. Protein: CASSPGTANSPLHF.

The rearrangement joins TRBV11-3 to TRBJ2-3, with D tentatively TRBD1 (5 bases). There are 15 residues in the CDR3. Trimming shortened V by 4 bases and J by 6 bases, and 17 bases separated the two germline ends. Germline CDR1 SGHNT, CDR2 YENEEA. In DNA form, the CDR3 reads TGTGCCAGCAGCTGGAGACAGTCGATGGGGGATACGCAGTATTTT. Translated, it gives CASSWRQSMGDTQYF.

Worth noting for this clonotype: A read error may produce the germline difference seen at one junction end. The chain recombines TRBV11-3 with TRBJ2-3; D possibly corresponds to TRBD2 (6 bases). Looked up from germline, CDR1 is SGHNT and CDR2 is YENEEA. The CDR3 is 14 residues long. The CDR3 region is CASSLDGVRDTQCF. In DNA form, the CDR3 reads TGTGCCAGCAGCTTAGATGGGGTGCGGGATACGCAGTGTTTT.

This clonotype was found many times. The chain employs TRBV3-1 and TRBJ2-2; no firm D call. The CDR3 is made up of 11 amino acids. Germline CDR1 and CDR2: LGHDT and YNNKEL (reference sequence). V was trimmed by 3 bases and J by 13 bases, leaving 9 bases between them. The CDR3 region has the DNA TGTGCCAGCAGCCAGGCAGGTGGGCTGTTTTTT. Encoded protein: CASSQAGGLFF. Full variable domain (outside the CDR3, taken from reference TRBV3-1 and TRBJ2-2): DTAVSQTPKYLVTQMGNDKSIKCEQNLGHDTMYWYKQDSKKFLKIMFSYNNKELIINETVPNRFSPKSPDKAHLNLHINSLELGDSAVYFCASSQAGGLFFGEGSRLTVL.

This rearrangement joins TRBV5-4 to TRBJ1-1; D is unresolved. V gave up 3 bases and J gave up 0 bases, with 24 bases separating them. The germline gives CDR1 SGHNT, CDR2 YYREEE (reference sequence). This CDR3 is 19 amino acids long. CDR3 nucleotides: TGTGCCAGCAGCTCGTGGCCCGCCGGGGTCTCGGCAATGAACACTGAAGCTTTCTTT. Translating it yields CASSSWPAGVSAMNTEAFF.

The genes are TRBV20-1 and TRBJ2-2; tentatively, D is TRBD2 (5 bases). Germline lookup yields CDR1 DFQATT and CDR2 SNEGSKA (reference sequence). The CDR3 is 19 residues long. Trimming pared 0 bases from V and 6 bases from J, leaving 26 bases between. Written as DNA, the CDR3 is TGCAGTGCTAGAGATCTGTTTAGTACGGACTCCCGGCAACCCGGGGAGCTGTTTTTT. Translation gives CSARDLFSTDSRQPGELFF.

This clonotype was recorded many times. The chain has TRBV3-1 and TRBJ2-2; D is unclear. The CDR3 totals 14 residues. CDR1 and CDR2 from the germline V gene are LGHDT and YNNKEL (reference sequence). With 3 bases removed from V and 1 base from J, the gap between germline ends came to 6 bases. CDR3 sequence reads: CASSQRQNTGELFF. CDR3 nucleotide sequence: TGTGCCAGCAGCCAGCGACAGAACACCGGGGAGCTGTTTTTT.

V gene TRBV14 combines with J gene TRBJ2-2; 11 nucleotides align to TRBD2. Germline loops: CDR1 SGHDN, CDR2 FVKESK. This CDR3 has 18 residues. J was trimmed by 1 base and V by 1 base; bases with no gene match: 5. CDR3 sequence (DNA): TGTGCCAGCAGCCAAGTTCTAGGACTAGCGGGGAACACCGGGGAGCTGTTTTTT. Its translation is CASSQVLGLAGNTGELFF.

Many counts were recorded for this clonotype. The rearrangement uses TRBV28 and TRBJ2-7; 7 bases match TRBD1. J was trimmed by 4 bases and V by 6 bases; bases with no gene match: 18. This CDR3 is built from 17 residues. In germline, CDR1 is MDHEN, CDR2 SYDVKM. The CDR3 loop reads CASSAPRGTDKRYEQYF. CDR3 coding DNA: TGTGCCAGCAGCGCGCCGAGAGGGACAGACAAGCGGTACGAGCAGTACTTC.

This clonotype was recorded a few times. V usage is TRBV5-5 and J usage is TRBJ1-2; possible D gene TRBD1, 5 bases. Trimming took 0 bases from V and 6 from J, leaving 9 bases between them. The CDR3 has 13 residues. Germline-derived CDR1 and CDR2 are SGHKS and YYEKEE (reference sequence). CDR3 region: CASSLGGEDGYTF. CDR3 nucleotides: TGTGCCAGCAGCTTGGGAGGGGAGGATGGCTACACCTTC.

This clonotype came up many times. CDR3 nucleotides: TGTGCCAGCAGTTCTTGGCAGGGGAGCACAGATACGCAGTATTTT. Protein sequence: CASSSWQGSTDTQYF. The chain combines TRBV28 with TRBJ2-3; weak D call: TRBD1 (6 bases). V was trimmed by 4 bases and J by 0 bases, leaving 11 bases between them. The germline V gene encodes CDR1 MDHEN and CDR2 SYDVKM. The CDR3 sequence is 15 residues long.

The chain links TRBV19 to TRBJ2-1, with D maybe TRBD1 (6 bases). Germline V gene sequence: CDR1 LNHDA, CDR2 SQIVND (reference sequence). V was pared by 9 bases and J by 7 bases, with 22 bases between. The CDR3 covers 15 residues. CDR3 DNA: TGTGCCAGCAAAAAGGACAGTGGGCCTTGGAATGAGCAGTTCTTC. As protein: CASKKDSGPWNEQFF.

This clonotype was detected many times. This sequence joins TRBV30 and TRBJ2-3; D unclear. The CDR3 has 13 residues. V shed 1 base and J shed 2 bases, with 7 bases lying between them. CDR1 and CDR2 (germline): GTSNPN, SVGIG (reference sequence). The chain's CDR3 is CAWSADLTDTQYF. The CDR3, as DNA: TGTGCCTGGAGTGCCGACCTCACAGATACGCAGTATTTT.

The chain employs TRBV3-1 and TRBJ2-1; 8 nucleotides agree with TRBD2. Per the germline V gene, CDR1 is LGHDT and CDR2 is YNNKEL (reference sequence). J was trimmed by 0 bases and V by 1 base; bases with no gene match: 2. The CDR3 has 16 amino acids. The CDR3 coding sequence is TGTGCCAGCAGCCAAGGGCTAGCGGGCTCCTACAATGAGCAGTTCTTC. Translated: CASSQGLAGSYNEQFF.